This TCR beta chain was recovered during a study of T cells in Graves' hyperthyroidism and ophthalmopathy. The study, taken as a whole, reports: Among thyroid clonotypes expanded above 0.001, most also appeared in blood. Ophthalmopathy stood apart from stable hyperthyroidism in a 13 V-J model.

About this clonotype: Antigen specificity is unknown.

The CDR3 sequence is 15 residues long. Germline V gene lookup returns CDR1 LNHNV and CDR2 YYDKDF (reference sequence). The V end was cut by 1 base, the J end by 4 bases, with 10 bases between. Template material for amplifying TCR beta CDR3 regions consisted of RNA transcripts. With the HTBI primer set, the TCR CDR3 went through a first round of RT-PCR. MiXCR, run by TCRdb on the multiplex PCR reads, gives a single entry per CDR3 protein. This table holds 250,000 to 300,000 distinct CDR3 sequences, roughly an eighth found once. The specimen sequenced was blood. The sequence was obtained from a woman aged 40 to 55 with Graves' hyperthyroidism. The chain combines TRBV15 with TRBJ1-4; TRBD1 is a possible D gene (5 bases). The DNA of the CDR3 is TGTGCCACCAGCAGAGTAAGACAGCATAATGAAAAACTGTTTTTT. It translates to CATSRVRQHNEKLFF. The complete variable domain, with remaining parts taken from reference TRBV15 and TRBJ1-4, reads DAMVIQNPRYQVTQFGKPVTLSCSQTLNHNVMYWYQQKSSQAPKLLFHYYDKDFNNEADTPDNFQSRRPNTSFCFLDIRSPGLGDTAMYLCATSRVRQHNEKLFFGSGTQLSVL.